This TCR beta chain is drawn from a study of PD-1 blockade in classical Hodgkin lymphoma. In the study overall: Patients had nivolumab dosed at 3 mg/kg, delivered intravenously every 2 weeks.

Sequenced by immunoSEQ multiplex PCR; TCRdb stores in-frame clones only, minus some. The sample contains 13,000 or so clones, around 85% of which appear only once. The patients all showed relapse after autologous stem cell transplantation, while their brentuximab vedotin exposure varied. In the case of this clone: What it binds is not known.

Study outcomes and limitations: Newly diagnosed patients had baseline TCR diversity that was reportedly lower than that of healthy donors. By C4D1, CD4+ diversity increased significantly, especially in complete responders.

This CDR3 has 15 amino acids. From germline, CDR1 is MDHEN and CDR2 SYDVKM. Trimming shortened V by 5 bases and J by 3 bases, and 16 bases separated the two germline ends. The sequences come from peripheral blood mononuclear cells (PBMCs), collected at baseline. This rearrangement joins TRBV28 to TRBJ1-1; D gene unclear. The sequence came from a human donor with classical Hodgkin lymphoma. The CDR3 loop is CASSPPSLGYTEAFF. The CDR3 coding sequence is TGTGCCAGCAGTCCCCCCTCCCTCGGTTACACTGAAGCTTTCTTT.